Below, 11 T cell receptor beta chains from the same sample are listed, as sequenced in a study of beta chain features in type 1 diabetes. Since all of the isolated RNA was reverse transcribed, expressed TCRB transcripts were what got sequenced. Assay: immunoSEQ multiplex PCR; the TCRdb copy retains only in-frame clones and omits some. The sample has 600,000 to 650,000 clones; roughly a sixth are singletons. The sample consisted of naive CD4+ T cells from blood. The receptors here all came from a man between 18 and 35 years old in good health.

The chain joins TRBV28 to TRBJ2-2; no clear D gene. The CDR3 loop spans 14 amino acids. V was cut by 4 bases and J by 3 bases, with 9 bases left in between. Germline V gene sequence: CDR1 MDHEN, CDR2 SYDVKM. The DNA of the CDR3 is TGTGCCAGCAGTTCCTGGGCAGACACCGGGGAGCTGTTTTTT. Translated: CASSSWADTGELFF.

The J gene is TRBJ2-1, the V gene TRBV27; TRBD2 matches at 8 bases. V gave up 6 bases and J gave up 6 bases; unmatched junction bases: 13. Germline V CDR1 and CDR2: MNHEY, SMNVEV (reference sequence). There are 16 residues in the CDR3. CDR3 in amino acids: CASRLLATSVINEQFF. CDR3 sequence (DNA): TGTGCCAGCAGACTCCTGGCGACTAGCGTAATCAATGAGCAGTTCTTC.

This clone has a handful of counts. The chain carries TRBV9 and TRBJ2-1, with 7 bases lining up with TRBD1. The germline gives CDR1 SGDLS, CDR2 YYNGEE. After removal of 2 bases from V and 5 bases from J, the junction contained 4 bases not matched to a gene. The CDR3 is 14 residues long. DNA of the CDR3: TGTGCCAGCAGCGTGGGGACAGCTAACAATGAGCAGTTCTTC. Its protein is CASSVGTANNEQFF. The entire variable domain, with the rest obtained from reference TRBV9 and TRBJ2-1, is as follows: DSGVTQTPKHLITATGQRVTLRCSPRSGDLSVYWYQQSLDQGLQFLIQYYNGEERAKGNILERFSAQQFPDLHSELNLSSLELGDSALYFCASSVGTANNEQFFGPGTRLTVL.

CDR3 residues: CASSFPRSGLREETQYF. In DNA form, the CDR3 reads TGTGCCAGCAGTTTCCCCAGGTCGGGACTAAGGGAAGAGACCCAGTACTTC. The genes are TRBV28 and TRBJ2-5, with 7 positions matching TRBD2. Per the germline V gene, CDR1 is MDHEN and CDR2 is SYDVKM. CDR3 length: 17 amino acids. Unmatched junction bases numbered 13, after V lost 3 bases and J lost 3 bases.

In this sample, this clone turned up a few times. This chain links TRBV18 with TRBJ1-1; 7 nucleotides agree with TRBD1. The V and J ends lost 6 bases and 1 base, in that order; junction bases with no gene match: 2. Germline V gene lookup returns CDR1 KGHSH and CDR2 LQKENI. This CDR3 has 13 residues. CDR3 residues: CASSGQTNTEAFF. As DNA, the CDR3 is TGTGCCAGCTCGGGACAGACGAACACTGAAGCTTTCTTT. Full variable domain (outside the CDR3, taken from reference TRBV18 and TRBJ1-1): NAGVMQNPRHLVRRRGQEARLRCSPMKGHSHVYWYRQLPEEGLKFMVYLQKENIIDESGMPKERFSAEFPKEGPSILRIQQVVRGDSAAYFCASSGQTNTEAFFGQGTRLTVV.

The V and J genes are TRBV11-2 and TRBJ1-5; D not resolved. The CDR3 covers 16 residues. V lost 1 base to trimming and J lost 1 base, with 11 bases between them. Germline CDR1 and CDR2: SGHAT and FQNNGV. The CDR3 DNA sequence: TGTGCCAGCAGCTTAGGGATGCGGGAAAGCAATCAGCCCCAGCATTTT. Translated: CASSLGMRESNQPQHF.

This clone has ten or more counts. This chain links TRBV23-1 with TRBJ2-7; possibly TRBD1 for D (6 bases). TRBV23-1 is an ORF; its function is uncertain. The CDR3 has 16 amino acids. V was cut by 4 bases and J by 0 bases, with 16 bases left in between. The CDR3, as DNA: TGCGCCAGCAGTCGGTCGAACAGGGCGACCTCCTACGAGCAGTACTTC. Translated: CASSRSNRATSYEQYF.

The chain uses TRBV15 and TRBJ1-1; possibly TRBD1 for D (5 bases). The V gene's germline CDR1 is LNHNV and CDR2 YYDKDF (reference sequence). CDR3 size: 15 residues. V dropped 5 bases and J dropped 6 bases, with 19 bases sitting between them. The CDR3 spells CATSLEWTIRAEAFF. The DNA for the CDR3 is TGTGCCACCAGCCTAGAATGGACAATTCGGGCTGAAGCTTTCTTT. Together with reference TRBV15 and TRBJ1-1, the CDR3 gives the full variable domain: DAMVIQNPRYQVTQFGKPVTLSCSQTLNHNVMYWYQQKSSQAPKLLFHYYDKDFNNEADTPDNFQSRRPNTSFCFLDIRSPGLGDTAMYLCATSLEWTIRAEAFFGQGTRLTVV.

This clone was picked up a small number of times. V usage is TRBV7-8 and J usage is TRBJ2-5, with 12 bases lining up with TRBD1. V lost 5 bases, J lost 2 bases, and 6 bases stayed unmatched. In germline, CDR1 is SGHVS, CDR2 FQNEAQ. The CDR3 contains 16 residues. The CDR3 region is CASSPGQGAAQETQYF. In DNA form, the CDR3 reads TGTGCCAGCAGCCCGGGACAGGGGGCGGCACAAGAGACCCAGTACTTC.

This clone was observed a handful of times. V gene TRBV7-2 combines with J gene TRBJ2-5; 7 bases agree with TRBD2. V lost 2 bases and J lost 4; bases outside the gene matches: 13. This CDR3 contains 17 residues. CDR1 is SGHTA, CDR2 FQGNSA, per germline. The CDR3 bases are TGTGCCAGCAGCTTAAGGGTGCGAGAAGCGGGGCGAGAGACCCAGTACTTC. It translates to CASSLRVREAGRETQYF.

This clone showed up just a few times. The V gene is TRBV11-2, the J gene TRBJ2-1, with 12 nucleotides matching TRBD2. V was pared by 5 bases and J by 5 bases, with 13 bases of the junction left unmatched. Germline V gene lookup returns CDR1 SGHAT and CDR2 FQNNGV. This CDR3 has 18 residues. The CDR3 reads CASSPIKLAGGPNNEQFF. The CDR3 DNA is TGTGCCAGCAGCCCAATCAAGCTAGCGGGAGGGCCGAACAATGAGCAGTTCTTC.